Following are 4 T cell receptor beta chains from one sample sequenced in a study of cytomegalovirus exposure and HLA in healthy donors. The PCR made use of 60 Vbeta and 13 Jbeta primers. Profiled with immunoSEQ multiplex PCR; TCRdb holds only in-frame clones, not every one. The table for this sample gives around 74,000 clones. The sample comprised PBMCs. The receptors derive from a man aged 25 to 45 in good health and CMV-seronegative.

J is TRBJ1-2 and V is TRBV12-5; TRBD1 agrees at 8 bases. The CDR3 is 13 amino acids. The V and J ends lost 3 bases and 4 bases, in that order; junction bases with no gene match: 1. In germline, CDR1 is LGHNT, CDR2 FRNRAP. CDR3 loop: CASGLGTGYGYTF. The CDR3 region has the DNA TGTGCTAGTGGTTTAGGGACAGGCTATGGCTACACCTTC.

The chain uses TRBV5-1 and TRBJ2-5; 7 bases map to TRBD2. CDR1 SGHRS and CDR2 YFSETQ come from the germline V gene. This CDR3 has 13 amino acids. V shed 3 bases, J shed 5 bases, and the junction held 4 bases outside the gene matches. The CDR3 loop is CASSSGGSETQYF. The CDR3 DNA reads as TGCGCCAGCAGCTCGGGGGGTTCGGAGACCCAGTACTTC.

The rearrangement links TRBV5-1 to TRBJ1-1; D call uncertain. Trimming removed 7 bases from V and 4 bases from J, with 14 bases in between. The CDR3 is made up of 13 amino acids. Looked up from germline, CDR1 is SGHRS and CDR2 is YFSETQ. CDR3 amino acids: CASRTVLSTEAFF. DNA for the CDR3: TGCGCCAGCCGTACAGTGTTGAGCACTGAAGCTTTCTTT.

The CDR3 DNA reads TGTGCCATCAGTGAGTCGACAGGGGGCTACGAGCAGTACTTC. Amino acids: CAISESTGGYEQYF. This chain connects TRBV10-3 to TRBJ2-7, with 9 bases matching TRBD1. This CDR3 has 14 amino acids. After removal of 0 bases from V and 3 bases from J, the junction contained 0 bases not matched to a gene. The germline V gene has CDR1 ENHRY and CDR2 SYGVKD.